This T cell receptor beta chain was identified during a study of T cell responses to AZD1222 COVID-19 vaccine. Findings and limits, study-wide: Among those given AZD1222, only five or six were seropositive at baseline. The sample set comprised mostly white British donors with more females, and clonal diversity was possibly underestimated.

Clones were read by immunoSEQ multiplex PCR, and TCRdb kept only the in-frame ones, dropping some. The data contain under 150,000 clones, approximately 90% of them singletons. Of note for this clone: Antigen specificity is unknown. At one boundary the junction diverges from the germline segment, which might be a read error.

This clonotype was obtained from an adult in good health. The sample was peripheral blood, taken on day 0 of AZD1222 vaccination.

As DNA, the CDR3 is TGTGCCAGCAGCCCTGGGGCCTTT. Translated: CASSPGAF. The V and J genes are TRBV9 and TRBJ1-3; a possible D gene is TRBD1 (5 bases). Germline CDR1 SGDLS, CDR2 YYNGEE. The CDR3 runs to 8 residues.